The entry below describes one TCR beta chain. Ten or more counts support this clonotype. Its recognized antigen is unknown. No qualities accompany the bases; no much larger clone lies one base away. The run used an Illumina NovaSeq 6000. TCRalpha and TCRbeta cDNA libraries were built by 5'RACE with constant-segment primers, adding sample barcodes and unique molecular identifiers. RNA was extracted from every sample with Trizol reagent. The libraries were amplified in two PCR steps, and the second step added a second sample barcode and Illumina TruSeq adapters. Libraries were sequenced on an Illumina NovaSeq with 2 x 150 bp paired-end reads. In the source study's methods: Demultiplexing of reads and collapsing into UMI-guided consensus sequences were performed with migec v1.2.7. With mixcr v2.1.11, UMI consensuses were aligned to TRA and TRB V and J templates and assembled into clonotypes. Clonotypes were classified as expanded or contracted when called significant by both edgeR and NoisET, with noise models trained on biological replicates. For edgeR calls, the thresholds were a false discovery rate-adjusted p below 0.01 and a log2 fold-change of 1. As an exploratory analysis of dynamics, PCA with hierarchical clustering was applied to max-normalized trajectories of the 1000 most abundant clonotypes. Separately sequenced CD4+ and CD8+ repertoires were used to assign a CD4 or CD8 phenotype to each responding clone. TCRdb's own reprocessing of the public reads used fastp at Q25 and MiXCR and kept productive beta chains. A single entry per CDR3 protein holds the most common genes and DNA from its merged rows. The V and J calls shown here were made by TCRdb, not taken from the authors' results. The sample table lists approximately 200,000 distinct CDR3 sequences, approximately 16% of them with a count of one. The top ten clones comprise roughly 2.1% of the sample.

The data originate from a study of T-cell memory formation after mild COVID-19 (dated by TCRdb to the early 2020s). With regard to the full study: TCR sequence clusters from the two donors were largely donor specific. In a couple of donors, T-cell clones that expanded and contracted after mild COVID-19 were followed by sequencing TCRalpha and TCRbeta repertoires longitudinally. The cohort comprised two young, previously healthy adult volunteers, one female and one male. The investigation overall reported the following: Contracting CD4+ clones were located mainly in the CM and EM memory subsets, whereas CD8+ clones were found to be enriched in EMRA. The study included only two mild cases, and larger cohorts that include severe cases with pre-infection samples were judged to be necessary. Whether the second-wave clones peaking on day 37 were SARS-CoV-2 specific was not confirmed. Some responding clones were detected in pre-infection memory, which suggested that pre-existing cross-reactive memory T cells had joined the SARS-CoV-2 response. Clones that contracted from day 15 to 85 showed balanced CD4/CD8 phenotypes, whereas a second wave of clones that expanded from day 15 to 37 leaned towards CD4+.

After removal of 5 bases from V and 1 base from J, the junction retains 4 bases not matched to a gene. Measured from the cysteine to the phenylalanine, the CDR3 is 15 residues long. Only CDR3 DNA remains: 45 bases, in frame from the first base. The CDR1 and CDR2 encoded by the germline V gene (reference sequence) are LNHDA and SQIVND. Ficoll-Paque density gradient centrifugation was used to isolate PBMCs. Sequencing was carried out using PBMCs or a T cell subset sorted from them (not recorded which). The chain employs TRBV19 and TRBJ2-2, with 7 bases matching TRBD1. The TCR originated in an adult woman who had mild COVID-19 (a few samples of this study predate the infection). The sample titles of this study are shuffled in the database, so cell type and time point are left out; the donor was told from shared clones. The CDR3 amino acid sequence is: CASSSTGVNTGELFF. The nucleotide sequence is TGTGCCAGTAGTTCAACAGGGGTGAACACCGGGGAGCTGTTTTTT.